The clone carrying this TCR beta chain was recorded once. These data come from a study of blood T cell repertoires in COVID-19. Germline V CDR1 and CDR2: LGHDT, YNNKEL (reference sequence). The CDR3 is 16 amino acids. V lost 6 bases and J lost 4, with 21 bases in between. This table comes from immunoSEQ multiplex PCR, and its TCRdb copy is limited to in-frame clones, with some not included. The data show more than 150,000 clones, 85% to 90% seen once. This TCR came from a man aged 18 to 29 with acute or convalescent COVID-19. The V and J genes are TRBV3-1 (or the pseudogene TRBV3-2) and TRBJ1-2; D remains ambiguous. The sample comprised peripheral blood. The CDR3 loop is CASSPGRVLTRYGYTF. The CDR3 DNA reads TGTGCCAGCAGTCCGGGGAGGGTTTTGACCCGCTATGGCTACACCTTC.